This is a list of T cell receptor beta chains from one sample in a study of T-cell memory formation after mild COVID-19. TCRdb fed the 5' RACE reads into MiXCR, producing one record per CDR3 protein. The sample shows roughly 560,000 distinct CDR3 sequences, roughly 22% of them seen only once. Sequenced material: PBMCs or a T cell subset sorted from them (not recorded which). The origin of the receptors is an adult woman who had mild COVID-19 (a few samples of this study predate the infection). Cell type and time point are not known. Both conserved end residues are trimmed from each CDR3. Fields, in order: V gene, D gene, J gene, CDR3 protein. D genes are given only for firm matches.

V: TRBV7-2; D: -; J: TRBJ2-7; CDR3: ASSLAPWRGSYEQY
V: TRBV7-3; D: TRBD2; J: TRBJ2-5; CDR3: ASSLSGPASGEETQY
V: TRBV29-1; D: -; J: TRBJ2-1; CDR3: SGYEPKASYNEQF
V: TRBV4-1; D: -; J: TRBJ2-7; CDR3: ASGSRSSYEQY
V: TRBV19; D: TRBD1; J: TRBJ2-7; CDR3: ASSIPGTGKYEQY
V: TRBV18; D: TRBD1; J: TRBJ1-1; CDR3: ASSPLGAGGIVGNTEAF
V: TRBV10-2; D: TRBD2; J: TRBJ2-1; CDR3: ASSVEGGIGEQF
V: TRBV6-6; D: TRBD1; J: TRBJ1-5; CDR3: ASGGQVGNQPQH
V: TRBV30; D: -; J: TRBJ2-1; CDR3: AWTTRSEQF
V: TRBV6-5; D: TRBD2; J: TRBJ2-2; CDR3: ASRRGAGHGTGELF
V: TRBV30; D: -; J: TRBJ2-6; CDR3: AWSSGAGANVLT
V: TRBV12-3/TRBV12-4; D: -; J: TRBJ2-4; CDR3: ASSFGLGEAIQY
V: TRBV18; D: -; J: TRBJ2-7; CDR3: ASSPTEGNYEQY
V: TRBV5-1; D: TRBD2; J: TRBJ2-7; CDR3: ASTGPPRGAYEQY
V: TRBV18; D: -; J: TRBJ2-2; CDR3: ASSSGHFTGELF
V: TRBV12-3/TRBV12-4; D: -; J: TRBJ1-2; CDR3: ASSFFPPGNYGYT
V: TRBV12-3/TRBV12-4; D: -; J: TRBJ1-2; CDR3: ASATGHYGYT
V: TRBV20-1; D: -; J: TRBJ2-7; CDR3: SAHGGFSQY
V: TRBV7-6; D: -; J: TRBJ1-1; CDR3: ASSAQGRHGEAF
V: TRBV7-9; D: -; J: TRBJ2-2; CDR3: ASTPWTGELF
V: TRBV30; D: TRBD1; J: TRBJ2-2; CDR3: AAKPLTGQANTGELF
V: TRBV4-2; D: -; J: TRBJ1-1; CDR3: ASSQDRLISYTEAF
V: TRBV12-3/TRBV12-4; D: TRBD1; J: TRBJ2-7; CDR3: ASSFGDRGHEQY
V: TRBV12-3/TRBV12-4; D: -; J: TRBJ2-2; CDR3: ASSFNLGELF
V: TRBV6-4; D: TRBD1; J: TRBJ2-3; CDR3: ASSQTGGESDTQY
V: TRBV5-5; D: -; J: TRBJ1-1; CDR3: ASSFSIMNTEAF